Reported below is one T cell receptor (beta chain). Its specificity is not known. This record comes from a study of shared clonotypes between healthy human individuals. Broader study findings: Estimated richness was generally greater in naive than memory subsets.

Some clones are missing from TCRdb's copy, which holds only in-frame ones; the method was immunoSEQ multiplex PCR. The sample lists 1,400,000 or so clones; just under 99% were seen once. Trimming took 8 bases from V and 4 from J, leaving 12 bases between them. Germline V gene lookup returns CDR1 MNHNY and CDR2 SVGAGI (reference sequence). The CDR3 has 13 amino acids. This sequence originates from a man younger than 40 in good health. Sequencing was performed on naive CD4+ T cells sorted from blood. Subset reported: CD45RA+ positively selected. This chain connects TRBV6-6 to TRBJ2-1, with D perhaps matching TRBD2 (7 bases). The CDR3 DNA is TGTGCCAGCTACAGGGAGGGATACAATGAGCAGTTCTTC. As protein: CASYREGYNEQFF.